These 15 T cell receptor beta chains originate from one sample sequenced in a study of blood T cell repertoires in COVID-19. Clones were read by immunoSEQ multiplex PCR, and TCRdb kept only the in-frame ones, dropping some. Of about 300,000 clones in the sample, around nine tenths were seen once. Sequenced input: peripheral blood. These receptors were taken from a woman in her 30s with COVID-19, enrolled during active disease.

The J gene is TRBJ1-1, the V gene TRBV2; no clear D gene. The germline V and J ends were trimmed by 2 bases and 1 base, with 8 bases remaining between them. Germline CDR1 and CDR2: SNHLY and FYNNEI. The CDR3 consists of 14 residues. CDR3 loop: CASSEYSTNTEAFF. CDR3 nucleotide sequence: TGTGCCAGCAGTGAATACAGTACGAACACTGAAGCTTTCTTT.

CDR3 loop: CASSPGQGLQETQYF. Written as DNA, the CDR3 is TGCGCCAGCAGCCCGGGACAGGGGCTCCAAGAGACCCAGTACTTC. The chain joins TRBV5-1 to TRBJ2-5; 10 bases line up with TRBD1. V shed 4 bases, J shed 1 base, and the junction held 4 bases outside the gene matches. CDR3 length equals 15 residues. Germline V lookup: CDR1 SGHRS, CDR2 YFSETQ.

This chain joins TRBV24-1 and TRBJ2-7, with D unclear. Per the germline V gene, CDR1 is KGHDR and CDR2 is SFDVKD. Trimming took off 2 bases at V and 3 bases at J, with 7 bases between the two ends. The CDR3 runs to 13 residues. The CDR3 DNA reads TGTGCCACCAGTGATTCCCCGGGCTACGAGCAGTACTTC. It encodes CATSDSPGYEQYF.

The gene calls are TRBV12-3 or TRBV12-4 and TRBJ1-2; perhaps TRBD1 as D (5 bases). Between the trimmed V and J ends, which lost 4 bases and 7 bases, there was a span of 7 bases. The CDR3 consists of 11 residues. The CDR3 DNA follows: TGTGCCAGCAGTTCAGGGTCTGGCTACACCTTC. This sequence encodes CASSSGSGYTF.

In this sample, this clone turned up once. CDR3 protein: CASSDRIPGEPQHF. In nucleotides, the CDR3 is TGTGCCAGCTCTGACAGGATTCCCGGGGAGCCCCAGCATTTT. The genes are TRBV6-6 and TRBJ1-5; the D gene is possibly TRBD1 (6 bases). CDR3 length: 14 residues. CDR1 and CDR2 (germline): MNHNY, SVGAGI (reference sequence). Trimming cost V 8 bases and J 8 bases, with 19 bases left between them.

The rearrangement links TRBV7-7 to TRBJ2-5; 9 positions agree with TRBD1. There are 14 residues in the CDR3. From germline, CDR1 is SSHAT and CDR2 FNYEAQ (reference sequence). J lost 7 bases, V lost 5 bases, and 8 bases had no gene match. Here the CDR3 DNA reads TGTGCCAGCAGCGCAACTGACAGGGGGGCGACCCAGTACTTC. This gives the protein CASSATDRGATQYF.

The J gene is TRBJ1-5, the V gene TRBV19; TRBD1 aligns across 9 bases. The CDR3 extends over 14 amino acids. Germline V gene data show CDR1 as LNHDA and CDR2 as SQIVND (reference sequence). J gave up 7 bases and V 4 bases, and 5 bases lay outside the gene matches. The CDR3 sequence: CASSTGTGIQPQHF. In DNA form, the CDR3 reads TGTGCCAGTAGTACCGGGACAGGGATACAGCCCCAGCATTTT.

The chain recombines TRBV7-9 with TRBJ2-1; 11 bases are a match to TRBD2. This CDR3 has 13 residues. Germline V lookup: CDR1 SEHNR, CDR2 FQNEAQ (reference sequence). J was trimmed by 2 bases and V by 11 bases; bases with no gene match: 2. The DNA of the CDR3 is TGTGCCGGGGGACTAGCGGCCTACAATGAGCAGTTCTTC. This encodes CAGGLAAYNEQFF.

This chain uses TRBV11-2 with TRBJ1-1; a possible D gene is TRBD1 (6 bases). Germline CDR1 and CDR2: SGHAT and FQNNGV. This CDR3 contains 14 residues. Trimming removed 1 base from V and 5 bases from J, with 11 bases in between. The CDR3 protein is CASSLARGGTEAFF. The CDR3 region has the DNA TGTGCCAGCAGCTTAGCCAGGGGAGGGACTGAAGCTTTCTTT.

V gene TRBV10-3 combines with J gene TRBJ2-2; D possibly corresponds to TRBD1 (6 bases). Germline CDR1 and CDR2: ENHRY and SYGVKD. This CDR3 contains 13 residues. The ends were cut back, 10 bases at V and 4 bases at J, with 13 bases in the middle. CDR3 sequence: CATRGRITGELFF. The CDR3 nucleotides read TGTGCCACCAGGGGCAGAATCACCGGGGAGCTGTTTTTT.

The gene calls are TRBV27 and TRBJ1-1, with D possibly matching TRBD1 (6 bases). The V end was cut by 8 bases, the J end by 6 bases, with 13 bases between. CDR1 is MNHEY and CDR2 is SMNVEV in the germline V gene (reference sequence). The CDR3 length is 12 residues. CDR3 DNA: TGTGCCAGCCAAAGGGGGGGCGCTGAAGCTTTCTTT. Translating it yields CASQRGGAEAFF.

The chain uses TRBV20-1 and TRBJ2-1; the D gene is possibly TRBD2 (5 bases). V lost 1 base and J lost 10, with 8 bases in between. The CDR3 contains 11 residues. The germline gives CDR1 DFQATT, CDR2 SNEGSKA (reference sequence). The CDR3 DNA sequence: TGCAGTGCTAGAGTTAGGAGGGAGCAGTTCTTC. Its translation: CSARVRREQFF.

This chain joins TRBV4-2 and TRBJ1-1, with TRBD1 matching over 8 bases. The junction had 4 bases not matched to a gene; V was cut back by 1 base and J by 0 bases. Germline lookup yields CDR1 LGHNA and CDR2 YNFKEQ. The CDR3 runs 16 residues. This CDR3 is CASSQGTGNLNTEAFF. The CDR3 DNA follows: TGTGCCAGCAGCCAAGGGACAGGGAATTTGAACACTGAAGCTTTCTTT.

The chain is built from TRBV2 and TRBJ2-1; 13 nucleotides align to TRBD2. The CDR3 has 15 residues. The junction had 3 bases not matched to a gene; V was cut back by 1 base and J by 9 bases. In germline, CDR1 is SNHLY, CDR2 FYNNEI. This CDR3 reads CASSEGLAGGGEQFF. DNA of the CDR3: TGTGCCAGCAGTGAAGGACTAGCGGGGGGAGGTGAGCAGTTCTTC.

This chain uses TRBV2 with TRBJ1-2; D gene ambiguous. Germline V lookup: CDR1 SNHLY, CDR2 FYNNEI. CDR3 length: 15 amino acids. V lost 2 bases and J 7 bases, leaving 17 bases between the germline ends. CDR3 DNA sequence: TGTGCCAGCAGTGAAAACCTTCGAGGGAGGGTTGGCTACACCTTC. Translating gives CASSENLRGRVGYTF.